This entry lists 24 T cell receptor beta chains sequenced from one sample in a study of T-cell memory formation after mild COVID-19. TCRdb reanalysed the 5' RACE reads using MiXCR and keeps one entry per CDR3 protein. Altogether tens of thousands of distinct CDR3 sequences are present, roughly 12% being singletons, with the ten largest covering roughly 15%. The sequenced material came from PBMCs or a T cell subset sorted from them (not recorded which). The receptor source for this set is an adult woman who had mild COVID-19 (a few samples of this study predate the infection). Cell type and time point are not known.

This clonotype came up many times. V usage is TRBV6-4 and J usage is TRBJ2-1; TRBD1 aligns across 12 bases. V was clipped by 0 bases and J by 9 bases; unmatched bases: 6. The germline V gene has CDR1 MRHNA and CDR2 SNTAGT. This CDR3 is built from 16 residues. The CDR3 region has the DNA TGTGCCAGCAGTGACTCAATGGGACAGGGGGCGAGTGAGCAGTTCTTC. This gives the protein CASSDSMGQGASEQFF.

The rearrangement links TRBV27 to TRBJ2-1; TRBD1 or TRBD2 may be the D gene (5 bases each). The J call may be incorrect, as the DNA end agrees better with TRBJ2-7. CDR3 length equals 19 residues. Germline CDR1 and CDR2: MNHEY and SMNVEV (reference sequence). The CDR3 protein is CASSFRTPALGTASYEQYF. The CDR3 DNA is TGTGCCAGCAGTTTTAGGACCCCAGCGCTCGGGACGGCCTCCTACGAGCAGTACTTC.

This clonotype came up many times. The V and J genes are TRBV7-2 and TRBJ2-7; D perhaps matches TRBD1 (6 bases). V was shortened by 3 bases and J by 0 bases, with 9 bases between the two germline ends. The CDR3 sequence is 14 residues long. CDR1 and CDR2 (germline): SGHTA, FQGNSA. In nucleotides, the CDR3 is TGTGCCAGCAGCTTTGGACAGAACTCCTACGAGCAGTACTTC. Its translation: CASSFGQNSYEQYF.

Ten or more counts support this clonotype. J is TRBJ1-1 and V is TRBV10-3; a weak D match, TRBD1 (6 bases). Looked up from germline, CDR1 is ENHRY and CDR2 is SYGVKD. Trimming removed 3 bases at V and 4 bases at J, with 15 bases between. The CDR3 contains 15 residues. Written as DNA, the CDR3 is TGTGCCATCAGTGACCCACAGGGCGGTGGCACTGAAGCTTTCTTT. This encodes CAISDPQGGGTEAFF.

The chain employs TRBV7-2 and TRBJ2-1, with 9 bases matching TRBD1. V lost 3 bases, J lost 1 base, and 1 base stayed unmatched. Germline V lookup: CDR1 SGHTA, CDR2 FQGNSA. CDR3 length: 15 amino acids. DNA for the CDR3: TGTGCCAGCAGCTTCGACAGGGGGTCCTACAATGAGCAGTTCTTC. This gives the protein CASSFDRGSYNEQFF.

This clonotype has a count of ten or more. V usage is TRBV6-5 and J usage is TRBJ2-3; D not resolved. This CDR3 region has 13 residues. In germline, CDR1 is MNHEY, CDR2 SVGAGI. V shed 0 bases and J shed 0 bases, with 1 base lying between them. CDR3 nucleotides: TGTGCCAGCAGTTACTCGAGCACAGATACGCAGTATTTT. Translated, it gives CASSYSSTDTQYF.

This clonotype was counted ten times or more. This chain joins TRBV10-3 and TRBJ2-1, with a possible D match to TRBD1 (6 bases). This CDR3 has 14 amino acids. The ends were cut back, 0 bases at V and 4 bases at J, with 7 bases in the middle. Germline values: CDR1 ENHRY, CDR2 SYGVKD. In DNA, the CDR3 is TGTGCCATCAGTGAGTCGCAGGGGTACAATGAGCAGTTCTTC. It yields the protein CAISESQGYNEQFF.

This clonotype was counted at least ten times. This sequence joins TRBV7-9 and TRBJ1-3; D not resolved. The CDR3 consists of 13 residues. Per the germline V gene, CDR1 is SEHNR and CDR2 is FQNEAQ (reference sequence). Trimming stripped 0 bases from V and 7 bases from J, with 7 bases between. The CDR3 is CASSLAVRNTIYF. The CDR3 nucleotides are TGTGCCAGCAGCTTAGCAGTAAGGAACACCATATATTTT.

This clonotype was seen repeatedly, ten times or more. This rearrangement joins TRBV24-1 to TRBJ2-2; 7 bases fit TRBD1. The trim removed 3 bases at V and 5 bases at J, leaving 5 bases unmatched. This CDR3 spans 15 amino acids. Per germline, CDR1 KGHDR and CDR2 SFDVKD. The CDR3 sequence is CATSDITGETGELFF. The CDR3 DNA is TGTGCCACCAGTGATATAACAGGGGAAACCGGGGAGCTGTTTTTT.

This clonotype is medium-sized within its sample. The chain joins TRBV7-3 to TRBJ2-3; 7 bases are shared with TRBD2. CDR3 length: 16 amino acids. CDR1 and CDR2 from the germline V gene are SGHTA and FQGTGA. J lost 5 bases, V lost 1 base, and 9 bases had no gene match. CDR3 DNA sequence: TGTGCCAGCAGCTTAAGCGGGGGATTCGGGGGAGATACGCAGTATTTT. Residues: CASSLSGGFGGDTQYF.

This clonotype was seen at least ten times. J is TRBJ1-5 and V is TRBV28; 8 nucleotides agree with TRBD1. There are 16 residues in the CDR3. Per germline, CDR1 MDHEN and CDR2 SYDVKM. V lost 4 bases and J lost 1; bases outside the gene matches: 6. The CDR3 region is CASSSHTGGSNQPQHF. In nucleotides, the CDR3 is TGTGCCAGCAGTTCTCACACAGGGGGGAGCAATCAGCCCCAGCATTTT.

The V call is TRBV5-1, the J call TRBJ1-1; 7 nucleotides match TRBD1. Germline V gene lookup returns CDR1 SGHRS and CDR2 YFSETQ. This CDR3 comprises 15 residues. The V segment lost 3 bases and the J segment 2 bases; nucleotides outside the gene matches: 7. The CDR3 protein is CASSSRGADNTEAFF. CDR3 nucleotide sequence: TGCGCCAGCAGCTCCAGGGGGGCCGACAACACTGAAGCTTTCTTT.

Ten or more counts support this clonotype. The CDR3 protein is CASSPQGARNTEAFF. The CDR3 DNA reads as TGCGCCAGCAGCCCGCAGGGAGCCAGGAACACTGAAGCTTTCTTT. The genes are TRBV5-1 and TRBJ1-1; TRBD1 is a possible D gene (5 bases). Germline CDR1 is SGHRS and CDR2 is YFSETQ. V was trimmed by 4 bases and J by 1 base, leaving 14 bases between them. The CDR3 loop spans 15 amino acids.

This chain's CDR3 is CASSPGTSGIIYF. CDR3 in DNA: TGTGCCAGCAGCCCGGGGACTAGTGGAATAATATACTTC. The rearrangement joins TRBV4-2 to TRBJ2-4; TRBD2 matches at 8 bases. The CDR3 is 13 residues long. CDR1 is LGHNA, CDR2 YNFKEQ, per germline. V dropped 4 bases and J dropped 16; count of bases not matched to a gene: 12.

This clonotype was seen a handful of times. This chain uses TRBV18 with TRBJ2-5; 9 bases align to TRBD2. V gave up 6 bases and J gave up 5 bases; unmatched junction bases: 13. This CDR3 region has 16 residues. Germline loops: CDR1 KGHSH, CDR2 LQKENI. The CDR3 region is CASSPGLALSGETQYF. As DNA, the CDR3 is TGTGCCAGCTCGCCGGGACTAGCTCTATCCGGGGAGACCCAGTACTTC.

This clonotype was seen many times. The chain links TRBV5-4 to TRBJ2-5; 7 bases fit TRBD1. The CDR3 covers 11 residues. With V trimmed by 3 bases and J by 7 bases, 0 bases remained unmatched. Germline assignment: CDR1 SGHNT and CDR2 YYREEE (reference sequence). The CDR3: CASSYRGTQYF. The CDR3, as DNA: TGTGCCAGCAGCTACAGGGGGACCCAGTACTTC.

This clonotype is deemed medium-sized (0.01 to 0.1%). The chain links TRBV12-3 or TRBV12-4 to TRBJ2-7; D is possibly TRBD1 (6 bases). The CDR3 covers 14 residues. Trimming left V 1 base short and J 3 bases short, with 10 bases between. The CDR3, as DNA: TGTGCCAGCAGTTTAGAGAGGGGGAGCTACGAGCAGTACTTC. Amino acid sequence: CASSLERGSYEQYF.

Ten or more counts support this clonotype. The V gene is TRBV20-1, the J gene TRBJ1-1; unclear D gene. V lost 2 bases and J 5 bases, leaving 15 bases between the germline ends. Germline loops: CDR1 DFQATT, CDR2 SNEGSKA (reference sequence). The CDR3 extends over 14 amino acids. The CDR3 DNA sequence: TGCAGTGCTAGAAGCGCGGGTGGAGGAACTGAAGCTTTCTTT. Translated, it gives CSARSAGGGTEAFF.

The chain uses TRBV2 and TRBJ2-5; a weak D match, TRBD2 (6 bases). Looked up from germline, CDR1 is SNHLY and CDR2 is FYNNEI. V was pared by 5 bases and J by 0 bases, with 7 bases between. The CDR3 is made up of 13 amino acids. The CDR3 region is CASSRDYQETQYF. CDR3 coding DNA: TGTGCCAGCAGTCGGGACTACCAAGAGACCCAGTACTTC.

The CDR3 protein is CASSLDTSGSTDTQYF. CDR3 DNA sequence: TGCGCCAGCAGCTTGGATACTAGCGGAAGCACAGATACGCAGTATTTT. The chain recombines TRBV5-1 with TRBJ2-3, with 8 bases lining up with TRBD2. The germline V gene has CDR1 SGHRS and CDR2 YFSETQ. The length of the CDR3 is 16 residues. V shed 0 bases, J shed 0 bases, and the junction held 3 bases outside the gene matches.

This clonotype has a count of ten or more. V gene TRBV20-1 combines with J gene TRBJ2-1; the D gene is possibly TRBD2 (5 bases). CDR3 length equals 15 residues. V was cut by 7 bases and J by 1 base, with 17 bases left in between. CDR1 and CDR2 from the germline V gene are DFQATT and SNEGSKA (reference sequence). The CDR3 loop is CSVRDTRRSYNEQFF. CDR3 DNA: TGCAGTGTTAGGGATACTAGGAGGTCCTACAATGAGCAGTTCTTC.

There are a few counts of this clonotype. This rearrangement joins TRBV2 to TRBJ1-6, with no clear D. The CDR3 consists of 12 residues. Between the trimmed V and J ends, which lost 3 bases and 14 bases, there was a span of 11 bases. Germline loops: CDR1 SNHLY, CDR2 FYNNEI. CDR3 nucleotides: TGTGCCAGCAGTGAGGGTTCCCTCACCCTCCACTTT. Translated, it gives CASSEGSLTLHF. Full variable domain (rest looked up from reference TRBV2 and TRBJ1-6): EPEVTQTPSHQVTQMGQEVILRCVPISNHLYFYWYRQILGQKVEFLVSFYNNEISEKSEIFDDQFSVERPDGSNFTLKIRSTKLEDSAMYFCASSEGSLTLHFGNGTRLTVT.

The table lists this clonotype with many counts. The V gene is TRBV9, the J gene TRBJ2-3, with a possible D match to TRBD2 (6 bases). The CDR3 is 15 amino acids. V was cut by 3 bases and J by 0 bases, with 11 bases left in between. Per the germline V gene, CDR1 is SGDLS and CDR2 is YYNGEE. The DNA for the CDR3 is TGTGCCAGCAGCGGGGACTCACTGAGCACAGATACGCAGTATTTT. Residues: CASSGDSLSTDTQYF. The complete variable domain, with remaining parts taken from reference TRBV9 and TRBJ2-3, reads DSGVTQTPKHLITATGQRVTLRCSPRSGDLSVYWYQQSLDQGLQFLIQYYNGEERAKGNILERFSAQQFPDLHSELNLSSLELGDSALYFCASSGDSLSTDTQYFGPGTRLTVL.

In this sample, this clonotype turned up many times. The rearrangement joins TRBV7-8 to TRBJ2-1; TRBD2 agrees at 7 bases. CDR1 and CDR2 from the germline V gene are SGHVS and FQNEAQ. The V and J ends lost 1 base and 14 bases, in that order; junction bases with no gene match: 26. The CDR3 covers 19 residues. The CDR3 here is CASSLVSRPVASSGGFEFF. DNA of the CDR3: TGTGCCAGCAGCTTAGTATCCCGCCCCGTAGCGTCTTCGGGGGGTTTTGAGTTCTTC.